A selection of T cell receptor beta chains follows, all from one sample in a study of beta chain features in type 1 diabetes. Sequencing was performed with immunoSEQ multiplex PCR; in TCRdb, only in-frame clones are kept and a portion is missing. The sample records about 240,000 clones, roughly 14% being singletons. Sequencing was performed on naive CD4+ T cells from blood. The receptors were gathered from a man aged 25 to 40 with type 1 diabetes. Each CDR3 is given with its conserved first and last residue. D genes are given only for firm matches. The listing skips clone size in some rows; elsewhere it reads once, few, many or a size class.

CDR3 protein: CASSKQGASEQYF
CDR3 DNA: TGTGCCAGCAGTAAACAGGGGGCGAGCGAGCAGTACTTC
D gene: TRBD1
clone size: NA
V gene: TRBV7-8
J gene: TRBJ2-7

CDR3 protein: CASSLDRDTEAFF
CDR3 DNA: TGTGCCAGCAGTCTTGACAGGGACACTGAAGCTTTCTTT
D gene: TRBD1
clone size: NA
V gene: TRBV28
J gene: TRBJ1-1

CDR3 protein: CSARPRAADTQYF
CDR3 DNA: TGCAGCGCCCGCCCCCGAGCAGCGGATACGCAGTATTTT
D gene: NA
clone size: few
V gene: TRBV29-1
J gene: TRBJ2-3

CDR3 protein: CATFDLAENNEQFF
CDR3 DNA: TGTGCCACCTTTGACCTAGCGGAGAACAATGAGCAGTTCTTC
D gene: TRBD2
clone size: few
V gene: TRBV10-3
J gene: TRBJ2-1

CDR3 protein: CASNLEGLNTEAFF
CDR3 DNA: TGTGCCAGCAATCTGGAGGGGCTGAACACTGAAGCTTTCTTT
D gene: NA
clone size: few
V gene: TRBV7-9
J gene: TRBJ1-1

CDR3 protein: CASSSSSGLAKEQFF
CDR3 DNA: TGTGCCAGCAGCTCATCTAGCGGATTGGCCAAAGAGCAGTTCTTC
D gene: TRBD2
clone size: few
V gene: TRBV7-2
J gene: TRBJ2-1

CDR3 protein: CASSQAPAGAYNEQFF
CDR3 DNA: TGCGCCAGCAGCCAAGCGCCAGCGGGAGCCTACAATGAGCAGTTCTTC
D gene: TRBD2
clone size: few
V gene: TRBV4-1
J gene: TRBJ2-1

CDR3 protein: CASSVASDTQYF
CDR3 DNA: TGTGCCAGCAGCGTAGCATCCGATACGCAGTATTTT
D gene: NA
clone size: NA
V gene: TRBV9
J gene: TRBJ2-3

CDR3 protein: CASSLAGIAGPTDTQYF
CDR3 DNA: TGTGCCAGCAGCTTGGCCGGGATAGCGGGACCCACAGATACGCAGTATTTT
D gene: TRBD2
clone size: NA
V gene: TRBV5-4
J gene: TRBJ2-3

CDR3 protein: CASSSGLAGGVYNEQFF
CDR3 DNA: TGTGCCAGCAGCTCGGGACTAGCGGGAGGGGTATACAATGAGCAGTTCTTC
D gene: TRBD2
clone size: NA
V gene: TRBV7-9
J gene: TRBJ2-1

CDR3 protein: CAIRDAGETQYF
CDR3 DNA: TGTGCCATCAGAGACGCGGGAGAGACCCAGTACTTC
D gene: NA
clone size: NA
V gene: TRBV10-3
J gene: TRBJ2-5

CDR3 protein: CASSLQGANYGYTF
CDR3 DNA: TGTGCCAGCAGCTTGCAGGGTGCTAACTATGGCTACACCTTC
D gene: NA
clone size: NA
V gene: TRBV5-4
J gene: TRBJ1-2

CDR3 protein: CASSRRVGQETQYF
CDR3 DNA: TGTGCCAGTAGCAGGCGGGTCGGGCAAGAGACCCAGTACTTC
D gene: NA
clone size: NA
V gene: TRBV5-6
J gene: TRBJ2-5

CDR3 protein: CASSRTDDTEAFF
CDR3 DNA: TGTGCCAGTAGTCGGACAGACGACACTGAAGCTTTCTTT
D gene: NA
clone size: NA
V gene: TRBV19
J gene: TRBJ1-1

CDR3 protein: CASNQGVPTDTQYF
CDR3 DNA: TGTGCCAGCAATCAGGGGGTCCCCACAGATACGCAGTATTTT
D gene: TRBD1
clone size: NA
V gene: TRBV2
J gene: TRBJ2-3

CDR3 protein: CASSSTGGWGYTF
CDR3 DNA: TGTGCCAGCAGTAGCACAGGGGGTTGGGGCTACACCTTC
D gene: TRBD1
clone size: NA
V gene: TRBV6-1
J gene: TRBJ1-2

CDR3 protein: CAISQTEANYGYTF
CDR3 DNA: TGTGCCATCAGTCAGACAGAAGCTAACTATGGCTACACCTTC
D gene: NA
clone size: NA
V gene: TRBV10-3
J gene: TRBJ1-2

CDR3 protein: CASSPIQGATNTEAFF
CDR3 DNA: TGTGCCAGCTCACCAATCCAGGGGGCCACGAACACTGAAGCTTTCTTT
D gene: TRBD1
clone size: few
V gene: TRBV18
J gene: TRBJ1-1

CDR3 protein: CASSPGQDYGYTF
CDR3 DNA: TGTGCCAGCAGCCCGGGACAGGACTATGGCTACACCTTC
D gene: TRBD1
clone size: NA
V gene: TRBV5-6
J gene: TRBJ1-2

CDR3 protein: CASSQDRASYEQYF
CDR3 DNA: TGTGCCAGCAGCCAGGACAGGGCCTCCTACGAGCAGTACTTC
D gene: TRBD1
clone size: NA
V gene: TRBV2
J gene: TRBJ2-7

CDR3 protein: CASSRGQAYGYTF
CDR3 DNA: TGTGCCAGTAGTCGCGGGCAGGCCTATGGCTACACCTTC
D gene: NA
clone size: few
V gene: TRBV19
J gene: TRBJ1-2

CDR3 protein: CAISERRGNEQFF
CDR3 DNA: TGTGCCATCAGTGAGCGTAGGGGCAATGAGCAGTTCTTC
D gene: NA
clone size: few
V gene: TRBV10-3
J gene: TRBJ2-1

CDR3 protein: CASSQDVGRLYQETQYF
CDR3 DNA: TGCGCCAGCAGCCAAGATGTTGGCAGGTTGTACCAAGAGACCCAGTACTTC
D gene: NA
clone size: NA
V gene: TRBV4-1
J gene: TRBJ2-5

CDR3 protein: CASSPGFYEQYF
CDR3 DNA: TGTGCCAGCAGCCCCGGTTTCTACGAGCAGTACTTC
D gene: NA
clone size: few
V gene: TRBV7-2
J gene: TRBJ2-7

CDR3 protein: CASSFEPGTDTQYF
CDR3 DNA: TGTGCCAGCAGCTTTGAACCGGGGACAGATACGCAGTATTTT
D gene: NA
clone size: NA
V gene: TRBV5-4
J gene: TRBJ2-3

CDR3 protein: CASSRRTSGATDTQYF
CDR3 DNA: TGTGCCAGCAGCAGGAGGACTAGCGGGGCGACAGATACGCAGTATTTT
D gene: TRBD2
clone size: few
V gene: TRBV5-4
J gene: TRBJ2-3

CDR3 protein: CASSLETPSIYEQYF
CDR3 DNA: TGTGCCAGCAGTTTAGAGACACCATCGATCTACGAGCAGTACTTC
D gene: NA
clone size: few
V gene: TRBV28
J gene: TRBJ2-7

CDR3 protein: CASSPLGGAETQYF
CDR3 DNA: TGTGCTAGCAGCCCCCTCGGAGGCGCGGAGACCCAGTACTTC
D gene: NA
clone size: few
V gene: TRBV7-7
J gene: TRBJ2-5

CDR3 protein: CASSLLQEDEAFF
CDR3 DNA: TGTGCCAGCAGCTTACTTCAGGAAGATGAAGCTTTCTTT
D gene: NA
clone size: NA
V gene: TRBV7-9
J gene: TRBJ1-1

CDR3 protein: CASSEPGVYEQYF
CDR3 DNA: TGTGCCAGCAGTGAGCCGGGAGTCTACGAGCAGTACTTC
D gene: NA
clone size: NA
V gene: TRBV25-1
J gene: TRBJ2-7

CDR3 protein: CASSSAGTRGLREQYF
CDR3 DNA: TGTGCCAGCAGCTCCGCCGGGACTAGGGGCCTTCGGGAGCAGTACTTC
D gene: TRBD2
clone size: NA
V gene: TRBV11-2
J gene: TRBJ2-7

CDR3 protein: CASSSLWAEKLFF
CDR3 DNA: TGTGCCAGCAGCTCCCTGTGGGCGGAAAAACTGTTTTTT
D gene: NA
clone size: once
V gene: TRBV7-9
J gene: TRBJ1-4

CDR3 protein: CASSPGLSSYEQYF
CDR3 DNA: TGTGCCAGCTCACCGGGCTTAAGCTCCTACGAGCAGTACTTC
D gene: NA
clone size: NA
V gene: TRBV18
J gene: TRBJ2-7

CDR3 protein: CASSATGMNTEAFF
CDR3 DNA: TGTGCCAGCAGCGCCACAGGGATGAACACTGAAGCTTTCTTT
D gene: NA
clone size: NA
V gene: TRBV9
J gene: TRBJ1-1

CDR3 protein: CASSSNQGAGETQYF
CDR3 DNA: TGCGCCAGCAGCTCAAATCAGGGGGCCGGAGAGACCCAGTACTTC
D gene: TRBD1
clone size: NA
V gene: TRBV5-1
J gene: TRBJ2-5

CDR3 protein: CASSPGGARGGTDTQYF
CDR3 DNA: TGTGCCAGCAGCCCCGGGGGGGCCCGGGGCGGCACAGATACGCAGTATTTT
D gene: TRBD2
clone size: NA
V gene: TRBV11-2
J gene: TRBJ2-3

CDR3 protein: CSVDGLVAGGPETQYF
CDR3 DNA: TGCAGCGTTGACGGTTTGGTAGCGGGGGGGCCGGAGACCCAGTACTTC
D gene: TRBD2
clone size: few
V gene: TRBV29-1
J gene: TRBJ2-5

CDR3 protein: CASRRTGDNSPLHF
CDR3 DNA: TGCGCCAGCAGGCGGACAGGGGATAATTCACCCCTCCACTTT
D gene: TRBD1
clone size: few
V gene: TRBV5-1
J gene: TRBJ1-6

CDR3 protein: CAWNMQEKGEQYF
CDR3 DNA: TGTGCCTGGAATATGCAGGAAAAGGGGGAGCAGTACTTC
D gene: NA
clone size: once
V gene: TRBV30
J gene: TRBJ2-7

CDR3 protein: CAWQGAIDYGYTF
CDR3 DNA: TGTGCCTGGCAGGGGGCCATCGACTATGGCTACACCTTC
D gene: TRBD1
clone size: NA
V gene: TRBV30
J gene: TRBJ1-2

CDR3 protein: CARGGIVSFGYTF
CDR3 DNA: TGTGCCAGGGGAGGAATTGTTAGTTTTGGCTACACCTTC
D gene: NA
clone size: NA
V gene: TRBV2
J gene: TRBJ1-2

CDR3 protein: CASGERGGNVLTF
CDR3 DNA: TGTGCCAGCGGGGAAAGAGGGGGCAACGTCCTGACTTTC
D gene: NA
clone size: NA
V gene: TRBV2
J gene: TRBJ2-6

CDR3 protein: CASSESRRVSGANVLTF
CDR3 DNA: TGCGCCAGCAGTGAGTCGAGACGGGTCTCTGGGGCCAACGTCCTGACTTTC
D gene: NA
clone size: NA
V gene: TRBV10-2
J gene: TRBJ2-6

CDR3 protein: CASSRVAGEKLFF
CDR3 DNA: TGCGCCAGCAGCCGGGTCGCGGGTGAAAAACTGTTTTTT
D gene: NA
clone size: few
V gene: TRBV4-1
J gene: TRBJ1-4

CDR3 protein: CASRSQGQPQHF
CDR3 DNA: TGTGCCAGCAGATCACAGGGCCAGCCCCAGCATTTT
D gene: NA
clone size: few
V gene: TRBV6-6
J gene: TRBJ1-5

CDR3 protein: CASSLAGQRTTEAFF
CDR3 DNA: TGTGCCAGCAGCTTAGCGGGACAGAGGACCACTGAAGCTTTCTTT
D gene: TRBD1
clone size: few
V gene: TRBV11-3
J gene: TRBJ1-1